The 10 T cell receptor beta chains below all came from one sample that was sequenced in a study of blood T cells in healthy people across ages. Alongside a J-beta primer mix, a sample-barcoded 5' primer served in a second PCR lasting about 7 to 11 cycles. TCRdb called the 5' RACE reads again in MiXCR, with one record for every CDR3 protein. The table shows hundreds of thousands of distinct CDR3 sequences, with around 31% occurring only once. The sample consisted of blood. These receptors originate from a woman of 80 years or more in good health.

In regard to this clonotype: This may stem from a read error, because a much larger clone lies one nucleotide away. This chain connects TRBV29-1 to TRBJ2-1; D is uncertain. V was pared by 5 bases and J by 10 bases, with 15 bases between. The V gene's germline CDR1 is SQVTM and CDR2 ANQGSEA. The CDR3 is made up of 12 amino acids. CDR3 in amino acids: CSVLDGTYEQFF. CDR3 DNA: TGCAGCGTTCTGGACGGTACCTACGAGCAGTTCTTC.

On this clonotype: A read error may explain this, as a much larger clone is one base away. This chain joins TRBV20-1 and TRBJ2-1; 11 positions agree with TRBD1. V lost 4 bases and J lost 13; bases outside the gene matches: 15. From germline, CDR1 is DFQATT and CDR2 SNEGSKA (reference sequence). CDR3 length: 15 residues. The CDR3 DNA sequence: TGCAGTGCTACGGACAGGGGGCGGTTAACAGAGACCCAGTTCTTC. Its translation is CSATDRGRLTETQFF.

With regard to this clonotype: Since a much larger clone is just one base distant, this may be a read error. The chain carries TRBV15 and TRBJ2-7; 7 bases align to TRBD2. The trim removed 0 bases at V and 3 bases at J, leaving 8 bases unmatched. Germline V gene sequence: CDR1 LNHNV, CDR2 YYDKDF (reference sequence). The CDR3 spans 16 residues. The CDR3 protein is CATSRDRSGVGYEQYF. Here the CDR3 DNA reads TGTGCCACCAGCAGAGATAGGAGCGGGGTTGGCTACGAGCAGTACTTC. Drawing the rest from reference TRBV15 and TRBJ2-7, the complete variable domain is DAMVIQNPRYQVTQFGKPVTLSCSQTLNHNVMYWYQQKSSQAPKLLFHYYDKDFNNEADTPDNFQSRRPNTSFCFLDIRSPGLGDTAMYLCATSRDRSGVGYEQYFGPGTRLTVT.

The V gene is TRBV7-6, the J gene TRBJ2-5; TRBD1 matches 8 bases. The DNA matches TRBJ2-7 better at its end, which makes the J call doubtful. CDR3 length equals 14 residues. Germline V gene sequence: CDR1 SGHVS, CDR2 FNYEAQ. DNA for the CDR3: TGTGCCAGCAGCCAAAGTCAGGGGGCCCACGAGCAGTACTTC. As protein: CASSQSQGAHEQYF.

This clonotype has only one observation. A much larger clone lies one base from this, so it may be a read error. The rearrangement uses TRBV4-2 and TRBJ1-2; D is unresolved. CDR1 LGHNA and CDR2 YNFKEQ come from the germline V gene. The CDR3 length is 15 residues. Trimming removed 2 bases at V and 3 bases at J, with 13 bases between. This chain's CDR3 is CASSQPGNEDYGYTF. CDR3 in DNA: TGTGCCAGCAGCCAACCGGGAAACGAAGACTATGGCTACACCTTC.

This clonotype was recorded at least ten times. The chain links TRBV28 to TRBJ2-3; the D gene could be TRBD1 or TRBD2 (5 bases each). CDR1 is MDHEN, CDR2 SYDVKM, per germline. The V end was cut by 5 bases, the J end by 4 bases, with 16 bases between. The CDR3 runs 15 residues. This CDR3 reads CASSPSGQSADTQYF. The CDR3 DNA is TGTGCCAGCAGTCCATCGGGGCAGTCGGCAGATACGCAGTATTTT.

Of note for this clonotype: A much larger clone differs by one base, so this may be a read error. The genes are TRBV13 and TRBJ2-7; TRBD1 aligns across 7 bases. The CDR3 consists of 15 residues. Germline lookup yields CDR1 PRHDT and CDR2 FYEKMQ (reference sequence). As DNA, the CDR3 is TGTGCCAACAGCTTCGGACAGGTCAGCTCCTACGAGCAGTACTTC. Translating it yields CANSFGQVSSYEQYF.

The V gene is TRBV24-1, the J gene TRBJ2-2; D is perhaps TRBD1 (5 bases). Trimming removed 9 bases from V and 3 bases from J, with 13 bases in between. The CDR3 runs 14 residues. The germline CDR1 and CDR2 sequences are KGHDR and SFDVKD. CDR3 sequence reads: CATGANRDTGELFF. DNA of the CDR3: TGTGCCACCGGGGCGAATCGGGACACCGGGGAGCTGTTTTTT.

At least ten counts were recorded for this clonotype. The chain carries TRBV20-1 and TRBJ2-3, with D unclear. V was pared by 4 bases and J by 0 bases, with 11 bases between. CDR1 and CDR2 (germline): DFQATT, SNEGSKA (reference sequence). There are 14 residues in the CDR3. CDR3 sequence: CSAKVGSSTDTQYF. CDR3 bases: TGCAGTGCTAAAGTAGGCTCTAGCACAGATACGCAGTATTTT.

The genes are TRBV18 and TRBJ2-7; no clear D gene. The CDR3 spans 13 residues. Deletions cut 1 base from V and 1 base from J, with 5 bases between. Germline-derived CDR1 and CDR2 are KGHSH and LQKENI. The chain's CDR3 is CASSPQQSYEQYF. The CDR3 DNA follows: TGTGCCAGCTCACCACAACAGTCCTACGAGCAGTACTTC.